The clone carrying this T cell receptor (beta chain) was seen many times. The data stem from a study of CD8+CD57+ T cells in acquired aplastic anemia. This CDR3 is 14 amino acids long. Trimming pared 3 bases from V and 3 bases from J, leaving 11 bases between. Per germline, CDR1 SGHAT and CDR2 FQNNGV. Genomic DNA acted as the template from which TCR beta VDJ combination and CDR3 sequence profiling were carried out. In TCRdb, the reads were re-called with MiXCR into one record per CDR3 protein. The sample includes 200,000 to 250,000 distinct CDR3 sequences, around 60% of them seen just once. This TCR was sampled from a human donor in good health. What was sequenced was sorted CD4+, CD8+, or CD8+CD57+ T cells (not recorded which) from PBMCs. The chain uses TRBV11-2 and TRBJ2-5, with D maybe TRBD1 (6 bases). The CDR3 loop is CASSFWSGEETQYF. The DNA for the CDR3 is TGTGCCAGCAGCTTTTGGTCAGGGGAAGAGACCCAGTACTTC. The complete variable domain, with remaining parts taken from reference TRBV11-2 and TRBJ2-5, reads EAGVAQSPRYKIIEKRQSVAFWCNPISGHATLYWYQQILGQGPKLLIQFQNNGVVDDSQLPKDRFSAERLKGVDSTLKIQPAKLEDSAVYLCASSFWSGEETQYFGPGTRLLVL.